This T cell receptor (beta chain) was retrieved from a study of shared clonotypes between healthy human individuals. Clones were sequenced by immunoSEQ multiplex PCR, and TCRdb holds only the in-frame ones, with some missing. In the table there are fewer than 600,000 clones, around 78% of which are singletons. The CDR3 is 13 residues long. Germline V lookup: CDR1 SNHLY, CDR2 FYNNEI. With 6 bases removed from V and 2 bases from J, the gap between germline ends came to 10 bases. The sample comprised PBMCs. The rearrangement joins TRBV2 to TRBJ1-1; tentatively, D is TRBD1 (6 bases). The clonotype was recovered from a woman aged 40 to 50 in good health. Some clones in this sample may be carry-over from other donors' samples. This CDR3 is CASRNRANTEAFF. CDR3 coding DNA: TGTGCCAGCAGAAACAGGGCTAACACTGAAGCTTTCTTT.